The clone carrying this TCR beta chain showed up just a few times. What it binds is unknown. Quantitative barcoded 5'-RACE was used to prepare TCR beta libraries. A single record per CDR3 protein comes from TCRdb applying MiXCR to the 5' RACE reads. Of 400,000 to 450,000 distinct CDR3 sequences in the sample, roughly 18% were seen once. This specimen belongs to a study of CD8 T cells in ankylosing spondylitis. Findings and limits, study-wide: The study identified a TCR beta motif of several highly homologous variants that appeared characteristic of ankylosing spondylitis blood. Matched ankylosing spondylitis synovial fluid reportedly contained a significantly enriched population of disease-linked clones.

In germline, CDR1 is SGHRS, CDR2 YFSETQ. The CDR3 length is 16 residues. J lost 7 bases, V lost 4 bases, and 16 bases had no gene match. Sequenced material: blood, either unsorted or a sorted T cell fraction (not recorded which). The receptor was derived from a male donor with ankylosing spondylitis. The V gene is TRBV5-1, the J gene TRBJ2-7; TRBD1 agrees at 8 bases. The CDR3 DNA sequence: TGCGCCAGCAGCCCATTACCGCTGGACAGGGCGGGGGAGCAGTACTTC. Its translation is CASSPLPLDRAGEQYF.